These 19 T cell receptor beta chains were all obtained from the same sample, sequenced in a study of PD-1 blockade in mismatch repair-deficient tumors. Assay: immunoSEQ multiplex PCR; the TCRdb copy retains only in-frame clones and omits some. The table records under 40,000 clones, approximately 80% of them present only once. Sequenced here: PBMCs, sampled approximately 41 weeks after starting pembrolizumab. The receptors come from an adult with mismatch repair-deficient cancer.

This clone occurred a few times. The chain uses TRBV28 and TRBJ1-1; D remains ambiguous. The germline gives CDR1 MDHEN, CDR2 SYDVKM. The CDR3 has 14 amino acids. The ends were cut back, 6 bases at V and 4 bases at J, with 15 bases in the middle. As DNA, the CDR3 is TGTGCCAGCAGAGTTCCAGGCCTAACCACTGAAGCTTTCTTT. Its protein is CASRVPGLTTEAFF.

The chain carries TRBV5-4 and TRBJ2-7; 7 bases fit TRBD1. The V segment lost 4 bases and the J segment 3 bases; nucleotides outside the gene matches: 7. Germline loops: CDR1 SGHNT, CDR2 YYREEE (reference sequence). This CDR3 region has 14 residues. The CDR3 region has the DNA TGTGCCAGCAGCCCCGGACAGGACGTCTACGAGCAGTACTTC. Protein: CASSPGQDVYEQYF.

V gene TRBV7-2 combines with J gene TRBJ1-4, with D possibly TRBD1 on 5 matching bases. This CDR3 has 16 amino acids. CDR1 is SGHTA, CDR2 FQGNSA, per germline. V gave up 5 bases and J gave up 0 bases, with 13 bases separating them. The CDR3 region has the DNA TGTGCCAGCAGCCACTCAGGGCCTTCAACTAATGAAAAACTGTTTTTT. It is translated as CASSHSGPSTNEKLFF.

The CDR3 DNA sequence: TGTGCCAGTAGTATCTCCTCCTACAGGGAAAGCGAAAAACTGTTTTTT. This codes for CASSISSYRESEKLFF. This chain connects TRBV19 to TRBJ1-4; tentatively, D is TRBD1 (6 bases). The V end was cut by 3 bases, the J end by 8 bases, with 19 bases between. CDR1 LNHDA and CDR2 SQIVND come from the germline V gene (reference sequence). This CDR3 spans 16 amino acids.

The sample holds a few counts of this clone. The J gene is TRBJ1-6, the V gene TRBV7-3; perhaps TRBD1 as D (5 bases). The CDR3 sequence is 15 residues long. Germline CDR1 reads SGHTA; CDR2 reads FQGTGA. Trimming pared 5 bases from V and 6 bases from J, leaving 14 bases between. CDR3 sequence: CASSREGPGNSPLHF. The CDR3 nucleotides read TGTGCCAGCAGCCGGGAGGGACCCGGTAATTCACCCCTCCACTTT.

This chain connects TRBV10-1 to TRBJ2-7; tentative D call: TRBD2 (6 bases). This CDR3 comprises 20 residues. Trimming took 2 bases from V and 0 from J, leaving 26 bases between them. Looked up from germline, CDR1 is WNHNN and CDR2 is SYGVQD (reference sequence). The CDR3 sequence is CASSEPDGGSSRVSSYEQYF. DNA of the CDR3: TGCGCCAGCAGTGAGCCCGATGGGGGGTCAAGCAGGGTCAGCTCCTACGAGCAGTACTTC.

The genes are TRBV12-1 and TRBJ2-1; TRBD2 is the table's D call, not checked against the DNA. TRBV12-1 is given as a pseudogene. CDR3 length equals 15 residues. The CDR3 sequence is CASTEGSGSNHEQFF. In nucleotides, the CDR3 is TGTGCCAGCACCGAAGGAAGCGGGAGTAACCATGAGCAGTTCTTC.

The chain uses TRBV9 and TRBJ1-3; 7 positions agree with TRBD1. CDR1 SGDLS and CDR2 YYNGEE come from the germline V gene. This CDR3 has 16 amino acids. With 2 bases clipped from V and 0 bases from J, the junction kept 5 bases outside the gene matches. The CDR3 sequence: CASSVETGDSGNTIYF. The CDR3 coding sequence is TGTGCCAGCAGCGTGGAAACAGGGGACTCTGGAAACACCATATATTTT. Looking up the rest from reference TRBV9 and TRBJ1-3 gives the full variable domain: DSGVTQTPKHLITATGQRVTLRCSPRSGDLSVYWYQQSLDQGLQFLIQYYNGEERAKGNILERFSAQQFPDLHSELNLSSLELGDSALYFCASSVETGDSGNTIYFGEGSWLTVV.

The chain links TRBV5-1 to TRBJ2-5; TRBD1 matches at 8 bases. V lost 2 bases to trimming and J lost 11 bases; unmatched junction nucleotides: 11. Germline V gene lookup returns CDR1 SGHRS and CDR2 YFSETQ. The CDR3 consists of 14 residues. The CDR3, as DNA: TGCGCCAGCAGCTTCGACAGGGGCGGGGATGAGCAGTACTTC. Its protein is CASSFDRGGDEQYF. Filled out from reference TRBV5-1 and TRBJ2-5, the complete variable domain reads KAGVTQTPRYLIKTRGQQVTLSCSPISGHRSVSWYQQTPGQGLQFLFEYFSETQRNKGNFPGRFSGRQFSNSRSEMNVSTLELGDSALYLCASSFDRGGDEQYFGPGTRLLVL.

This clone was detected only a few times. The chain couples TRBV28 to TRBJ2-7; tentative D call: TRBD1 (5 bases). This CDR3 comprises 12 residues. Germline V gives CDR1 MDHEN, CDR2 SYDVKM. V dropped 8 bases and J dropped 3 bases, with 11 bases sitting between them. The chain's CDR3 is CASGSQGYEQYF. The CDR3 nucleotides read TGTGCCAGCGGTAGCCAGGGCTACGAGCAGTACTTC.

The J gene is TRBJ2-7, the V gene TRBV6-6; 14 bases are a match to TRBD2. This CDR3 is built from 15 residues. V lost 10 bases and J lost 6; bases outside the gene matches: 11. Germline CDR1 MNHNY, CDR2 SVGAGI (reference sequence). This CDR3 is CATGEEGLAGAEQYF. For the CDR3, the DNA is TGTGCCACGGGTGAAGAGGGACTAGCGGGAGCCGAGCAGTACTTC.

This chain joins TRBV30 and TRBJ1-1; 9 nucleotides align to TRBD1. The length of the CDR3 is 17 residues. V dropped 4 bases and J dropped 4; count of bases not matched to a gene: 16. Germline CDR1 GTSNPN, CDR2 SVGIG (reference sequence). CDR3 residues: CAWTGTGYLFVATEAFF. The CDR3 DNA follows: TGTGCCTGGACCGGGACAGGGTATTTGTTTGTCGCCACTGAAGCTTTCTTT.

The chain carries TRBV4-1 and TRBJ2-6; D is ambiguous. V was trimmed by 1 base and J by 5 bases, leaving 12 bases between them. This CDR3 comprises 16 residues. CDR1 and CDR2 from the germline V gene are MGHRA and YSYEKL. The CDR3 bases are TGCGCCAGCAGCCAAGGATTAGTACCGCGGGCCAACGTCCTGACTTTC. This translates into CASSQGLVPRANVLTF.

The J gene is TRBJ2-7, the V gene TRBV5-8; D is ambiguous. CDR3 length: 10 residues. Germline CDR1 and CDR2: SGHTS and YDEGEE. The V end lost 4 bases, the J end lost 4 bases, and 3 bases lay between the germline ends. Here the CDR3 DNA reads TGTGCCAGCAGCCTATACGAGCAGTACTTC. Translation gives CASSLYEQYF.

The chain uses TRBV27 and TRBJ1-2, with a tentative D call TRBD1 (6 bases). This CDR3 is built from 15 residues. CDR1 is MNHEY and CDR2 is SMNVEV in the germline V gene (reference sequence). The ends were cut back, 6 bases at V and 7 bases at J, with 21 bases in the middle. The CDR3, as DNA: TGTGCCAGCAGGGTCGGGACACTCTTGGAAGGTGGCTACACCTTC. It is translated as CASRVGTLLEGGYTF.

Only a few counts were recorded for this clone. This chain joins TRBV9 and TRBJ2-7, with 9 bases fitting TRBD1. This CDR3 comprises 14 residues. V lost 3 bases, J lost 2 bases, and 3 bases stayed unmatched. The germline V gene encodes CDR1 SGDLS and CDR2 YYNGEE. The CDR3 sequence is CASSEDRGAYEQYF. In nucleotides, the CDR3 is TGTGCCAGCAGCGAAGACAGGGGGGCCTACGAGCAGTACTTC.

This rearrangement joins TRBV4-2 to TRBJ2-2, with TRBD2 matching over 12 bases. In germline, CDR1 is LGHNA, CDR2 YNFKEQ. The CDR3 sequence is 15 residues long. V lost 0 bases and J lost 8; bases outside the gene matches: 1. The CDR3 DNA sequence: TGTGCCAGCAGCCAAGATCTAGCGGGAGGGGGGGAGCTGTTTTTT. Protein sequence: CASSQDLAGGGELFF.

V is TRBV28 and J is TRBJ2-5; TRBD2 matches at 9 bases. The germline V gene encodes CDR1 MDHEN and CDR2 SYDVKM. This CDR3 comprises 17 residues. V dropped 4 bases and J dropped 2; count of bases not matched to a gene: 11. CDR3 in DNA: TGTGCCAGCAGTTCCCTTTTGATAGCGGGAGCACAAGAGACCCAGTACTTC. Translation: CASSSLLIAGAQETQYF.

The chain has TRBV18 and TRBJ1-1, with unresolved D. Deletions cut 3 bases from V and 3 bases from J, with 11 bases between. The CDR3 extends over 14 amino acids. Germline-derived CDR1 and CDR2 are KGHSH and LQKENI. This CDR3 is CASSPRPLDTEAFF. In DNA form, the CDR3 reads TGTGCCAGCTCACCGAGGCCGCTGGACACTGAAGCTTTCTTT.